The present entry profiles one T cell receptor (beta chain) with its context. This sample is part of a study of blood T cell repertoires in COVID-19. Study context: COVID-19 samples from acute and convalescent phases originated in the United States, Italy and Spain. T cells, B-cell-depleted T cells, or PBMCs supplied cDNA or gDNA.

The V end was cut by 4 bases, the J end by 1 base, with 7 bases between. The CDR3 runs 13 residues. Germline CDR1 and CDR2: ENHRY and SYGVKD. In the original processing: Estimated nucleated cell counts came from reference gene primer amplification. Repertoires were generated with immunoSEQ multiplex PCR, while TCRdb's copy carries only in-frame clones and drops some. D and trimming were read from the DNA, whereas the V and J calls and clone size are those reported in that table. The sample has tens of thousands of clones, 85% to 90% seen once. The chain uses TRBV10-3 and TRBJ1-2; D uncertain. Sequenced material: peripheral blood. The receptor comes from a human donor in a cohort sampled during active COVID-19. CDR3 loop: CAISAQVNYGYTF. The CDR3 bases are TGTGCCATCAGTGCCCAGGTTAACTATGGCTACACCTTC.